A selection of T cell receptor beta chains follows, all from one sample in a study of shared clonotypes between healthy human individuals. Sequenced by immunoSEQ multiplex PCR; TCRdb stores in-frame clones only, minus some. This sample carries 2.3 million or so clones, approximately 95% of them seen once, and the ten largest clones take 0.35% to 0.5%. The sample taken for sequencing was naive CD4+ T cells from PBMCs. The receptors originated from a man aged 18 to 35 in good health. Some clones in this sample may be carry-over from other donors' samples. The CDR3 runs from the conserved cysteine through the conserved F or W. D genes are given only for firm matches.

>TRBV5-1|TRBJ2-1|NA
CASSLGSGRVDYNEQFF
TGCGCCAGCAGCTTGGGGAGTGGCAGGGTTGATTACAATGAGCAGTTCTTC
>TRBV5-1|TRBJ1-1|TRBD1
CASSLGPGGMNTEAFF
TGCGCCAGCAGCTTGGGCCCAGGGGGCATGAACACTGAAGCTTTCTTT
>TRBV27|TRBJ1-3|TRBD1
CASSLTGGAGNTIYF
TGTGCCAGCAGTTTGACAGGGGGAGCGGGAAACACCATATATTTT
>TRBV30|TRBJ2-5|TRBD1
CAWRRTGVRRETQYF
TGTGCCTGGAGACGGACAGGGGTCCGAAGGGAGACCCAGTACTTC
>TRBV28|TRBJ1-6|NA
CASSLGQRGSPLHF
TGTGCCAGCAGCCTCGGACAAAGGGGGTCACCCCTCCACTTT
>TRBV6-5|TRBJ1-5|NA
CASSSGGAGNQPQHF
TGTGCCAGCAGTTCCGGCGGCGCCGGCAATCAGCCCCAGCATTTT
>TRBV27|TRBJ1-2|NA
CASSPLGGAHGYTF
TGTGCCAGCAGTCCCCTTGGGGGCGCCCATGGCTACACCTTC
>TRBV28|TRBJ2-7|TRBD1
CASSSGQTNSYEQYF
TGTGCCAGCAGTTCGGGACAGACTAACTCCTACGAGCAGTACTTC
>TRBV5-1|TRBJ1-2|TRBD1
CASRHGTASYGYTF
TGCGCCAGCAGACACGGGACAGCCAGCTATGGCTACACCTTC
>TRBV27|TRBJ2-3|NA
CASSRKGLLATQYF
TGTGCCAGCAGCCGGAAGGGCCTTTTGGCTACGCAGTATTTT
>TRBV30|TRBJ2-6|TRBD1
CAWSLQGAPGANVLTF
TGTGCCTGGAGTTTGCAGGGGGCCCCTGGGGCCAACGTCCTGACTTTC
>TRBV5-1|TRBJ2-1|TRBD2
CASQVLADHNEQFF
TGCGCCAGCCAAGTACTAGCGGACCACAATGAGCAGTTCTTC
>TRBV28|TRBJ1-2|TRBD1
CASSKTGDGYTF
TGTGCCAGCAGTAAAACAGGGGATGGCTACACCTTC
>TRBV28|TRBJ1-1|TRBD1
CASSLRDRMNTEAFF
TGTGCCAGCAGTTTGAGGGACAGGATGAACACTGAAGCTTTCTTT
>TRBV30|TRBJ2-7|NA
CAWRWGHEQYF
TGTGCCTGGAGATGGGGCCACGAGCAGTACTTC
>TRBV5-1|TRBJ2-1|TRBD1
CASSLEPQGAYNEQFF
TGCGCCAGCAGCTTGGAACCCCAGGGGGCTTATAATGAGCAGTTCTTC
>TRBV27|TRBJ2-7|TRBD1
CASSRGTGPYEQYF
TGTGCCAGCAGTAGAGGGACAGGGCCCTACGAGCAGTACTTC
>TRBV2|TRBJ2-7|TRBD1
CASSEIGTGSLEQYF
TGTGCCAGCAGTGAAATAGGGACAGGGTCCCTCGAGCAGTACTTC
>TRBV5-1|TRBJ1-6|NA
CASSLLSGAESPLHF
TGCGCCAGCAGCTTGTTGTCAGGGGCCGAATCACCCCTCCACTTT
>TRBV5-1|TRBJ2-1|NA
CASTAGDAPLSEQFF
TGCGCCAGCACCGCGGGTGATGCCCCATTATCGGAGCAGTTCTTC